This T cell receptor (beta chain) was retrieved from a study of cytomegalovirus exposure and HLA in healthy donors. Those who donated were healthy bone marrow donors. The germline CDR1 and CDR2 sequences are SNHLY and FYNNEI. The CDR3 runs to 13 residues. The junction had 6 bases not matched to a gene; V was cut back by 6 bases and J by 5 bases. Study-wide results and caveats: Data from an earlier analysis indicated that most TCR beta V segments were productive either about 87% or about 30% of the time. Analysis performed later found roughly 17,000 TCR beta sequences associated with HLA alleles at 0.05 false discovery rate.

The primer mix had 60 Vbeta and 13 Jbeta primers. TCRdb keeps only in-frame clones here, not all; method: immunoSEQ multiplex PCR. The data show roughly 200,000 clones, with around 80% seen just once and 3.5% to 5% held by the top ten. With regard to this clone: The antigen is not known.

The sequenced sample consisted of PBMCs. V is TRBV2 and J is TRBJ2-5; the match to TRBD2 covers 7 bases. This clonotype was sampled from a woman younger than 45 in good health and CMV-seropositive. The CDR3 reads CASRGEGRETQYF. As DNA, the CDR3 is TGTGCCAGCAGGGGGGAGGGTAGGGAGACCCAGTACTTC.